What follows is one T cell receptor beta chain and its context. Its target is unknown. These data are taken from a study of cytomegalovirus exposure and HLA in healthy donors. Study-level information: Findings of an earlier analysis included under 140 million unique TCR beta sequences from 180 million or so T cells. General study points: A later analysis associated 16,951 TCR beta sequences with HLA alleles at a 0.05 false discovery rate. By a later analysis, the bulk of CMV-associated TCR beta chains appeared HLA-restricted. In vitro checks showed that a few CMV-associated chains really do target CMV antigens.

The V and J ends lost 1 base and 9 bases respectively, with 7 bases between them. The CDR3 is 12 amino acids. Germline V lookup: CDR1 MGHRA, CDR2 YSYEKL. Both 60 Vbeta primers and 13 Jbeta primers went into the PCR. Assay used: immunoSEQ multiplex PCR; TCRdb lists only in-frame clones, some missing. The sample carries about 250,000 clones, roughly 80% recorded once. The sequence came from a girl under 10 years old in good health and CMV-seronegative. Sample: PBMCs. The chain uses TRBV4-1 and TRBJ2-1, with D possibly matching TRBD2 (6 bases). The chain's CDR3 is CASSQGGIEQFF. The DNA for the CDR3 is TGCGCCAGCAGCCAAGGCGGGATTGAGCAGTTCTTC.